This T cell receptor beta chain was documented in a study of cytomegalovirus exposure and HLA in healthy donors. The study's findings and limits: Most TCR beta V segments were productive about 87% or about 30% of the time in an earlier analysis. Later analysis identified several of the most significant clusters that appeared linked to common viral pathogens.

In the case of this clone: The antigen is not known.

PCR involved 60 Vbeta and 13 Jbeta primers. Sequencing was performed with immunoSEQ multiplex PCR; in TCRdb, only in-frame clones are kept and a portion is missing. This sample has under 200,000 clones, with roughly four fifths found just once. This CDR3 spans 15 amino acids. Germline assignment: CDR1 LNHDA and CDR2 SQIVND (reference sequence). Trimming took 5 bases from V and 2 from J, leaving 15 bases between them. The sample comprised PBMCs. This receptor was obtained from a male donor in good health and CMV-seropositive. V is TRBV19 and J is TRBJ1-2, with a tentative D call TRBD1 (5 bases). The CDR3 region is CASSPGHVSNYGYTF. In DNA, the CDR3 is TGTGCCAGTAGTCCAGGACACGTTTCCAACTATGGCTACACCTTC.